This record looks at one T cell receptor beta chain sequence and its context. These data are taken from a study of cytomegalovirus exposure and HLA in healthy donors. PCR used 60 Vbeta primers and 13 Jbeta primers. The assay was immunoSEQ multiplex PCR, and TCRdb's table has in-frame clones only and misses some. The data show more than 200,000 clones, with 83% seen just once and approximately 1.4% held by the top ten. This CDR3 spans 14 amino acids. With V trimmed by 2 bases and J by 4 bases, 2 bases remained unmatched. CDR1 and CDR2 from the germline V gene are MNHNY and SVGAGI (reference sequence). Though probably carrying unrecorded immune exposures, donors were nominally healthy at sampling.

V is TRBV6-6 and J is TRBJ2-1, with 7 bases identical to TRBD1. This clonotype was obtained from a girl under 18 in good health and CMV-seronegative. Material: PBMCs. CDR3 sequence: CASSYTTGYNEQFF. CDR3 nucleotides: TGTGCCAGCAGTTACACGACAGGGTACAATGAGCAGTTCTTC.